This T cell receptor (beta chain) was retrieved from a study of PD-1 blockade in classical Hodgkin lymphoma. At the level of the study: Patients had nivolumab dosed at 3 mg/kg, delivered intravenously every 2 weeks.

The CDR3 totals 14 residues. The germline gives CDR1 LNHNV, CDR2 YYDKDF (reference sequence). In regard to this clone: Its antigen is currently unknown. Germline and junction disagree at one end, which may indicate a read error.

Study outcomes and limitations: Reported baseline diversity: healthy donors highest, relapsed/refractory patients lowest. The baseline diversity of complete responders showed similarity to that of newly diagnosed patients.

Time point: cycle 4 day 1 (C4D1), after five to seven weeks of nivolumab. Brentuximab vedotin exposure varied among the patients, all of whom had relapsed after autologous stem cell transplantation. Some clones are missing from TCRdb's copy, which holds only in-frame ones; the method was immunoSEQ multiplex PCR. The data contain tens of thousands of clones, roughly 82% of them singletons. The source is a human donor with classical Hodgkin lymphoma. The rearrangement uses TRBV15 and TRBJ1-1; 11 positions match TRBD1. The specimen comprised peripheral blood mononuclear cells (PBMCs), sampled before the fourth cycle of nivolumab. CDR3 protein: CATSKDRGRGKPHF. In DNA form, the CDR3 reads TGTGCCACCAGCAAGGACAGGGGGCGAGGAAAACCTCACTTT.